The rows below give T cell receptor beta chains drawn from one sample of a study of T cell repertoires and HLA-DP antigens. The protocol was immunoSEQ multiplex PCR, while the TCRdb copy is restricted to in-frame clones and leaves out a portion. This table has 1,500 or so clones, 70% appearing once. Sequencing input: CD137- CD4+ T cells from cultured PBMCs. These TCRs come from a man aged 60 to 69 in good health and CMV-seronegative. CDR3s include the opening cysteine and the closing phenylalanine or tryptophan. Clone sizes are given selectively: once, few, many, or a class where the clone is expanded.

abundance: -
j_gene: TRBJ1-6
v_gene: TRBV30
CDR3aa: CAWSNPQGSYNSPLHF

abundance: once
j_gene: TRBJ2-1
v_gene: TRBV7-4
CDR3aa: CASSSRTDNEQFF

abundance: -
j_gene: TRBJ1-2
v_gene: TRBV11-2
CDR3aa: CASSLEISGYTF

abundance: -
j_gene: TRBJ2-3
v_gene: TRBV6-4
CDR3aa: CASRWGVSTDTQYF

abundance: -
j_gene: TRBJ1-6
v_gene: TRBV29-1
CDR3aa: CSVEPGPYYYSPLHF

abundance: -
j_gene: TRBJ2-1
v_gene: TRBV5-4
CDR3aa: CATRTGVDNEQFF

abundance: -
j_gene: TRBJ2-3
v_gene: TRBV7-2
CDR3aa: CASSSGQGTDTQYF

abundance: once
j_gene: TRBJ2-3
v_gene: TRBV4-1
CDR3aa: CASTPTSGVVDTQYF

abundance: -
j_gene: TRBJ2-4
v_gene: TRBV4-3
CDR3aa: CASSQDGASENIQYF

abundance: -
j_gene: TRBJ2-7
v_gene: TRBV6-9
CDR3aa: CASRRRVGHEQYF

abundance: few
j_gene: TRBJ1-6
v_gene: TRBV30
CDR3aa: CAWSQGNNSPLHF

abundance: -
j_gene: TRBJ2-3
v_gene: TRBV6-5
CDR3aa: CASSRQGDTQYF

abundance: -
j_gene: TRBJ2-5
v_gene: TRBV19
CDR3aa: CASSMGVGAIGETQYF

abundance: few
j_gene: TRBJ1-2
v_gene: TRBV7-2
CDR3aa: CASSVGQGYYGYTF

abundance: -
j_gene: TRBJ2-1
v_gene: TRBV4-2
CDR3aa: CASSQVGERNEQFF

abundance: -
j_gene: TRBJ1-2
v_gene: TRBV11-3
CDR3aa: CASSLDGTGRGYTF

abundance: -
j_gene: TRBJ2-7
v_gene: TRBV5-4
CDR3aa: CASSLETGSSYEQYF

abundance: once
j_gene: TRBJ1-5
v_gene: TRBV11-2
CDR3aa: CASSAHAGQGQGPQHF

abundance: -
j_gene: TRBJ2-5
v_gene: TRBV7-2
CDR3aa: CASSLEDRGFETQYF

abundance: few
j_gene: TRBJ1-1
v_gene: TRBV6-6
CDR3aa: CASTLGGLNTEAFF

abundance: -
j_gene: TRBJ1-5
v_gene: TRBV5-6
CDR3aa: CASTSWDRGRSAISPSIF

abundance: -
j_gene: TRBJ1-1
v_gene: TRBV19
CDR3aa: CASSRLQGGRTEAFF

abundance: -
j_gene: TRBJ1-2
v_gene: TRBV6-9
CDR3aa: CASRPRGQGFGYTF

abundance: -
j_gene: TRBJ2-3
v_gene: TRBV30
CDR3aa: CAWSRAGPTDTQYF

abundance: -
j_gene: TRBJ2-7
v_gene: TRBV30
CDR3aa: CAWSVGLATGEQYF

abundance: -
j_gene: TRBJ1-6
v_gene: TRBV6-4
CDR3aa: CASRGLGTNSPLHF

abundance: -
j_gene: TRBJ1-3
v_gene: TRBV5-1
CDR3aa: CASSLEGTYSGNTIYF

abundance: -
j_gene: TRBJ1-5
v_gene: TRBV5-4
CDR3aa: CASSVSGYNQPQHF

abundance: -
j_gene: TRBJ1-2
v_gene: TRBV5-1
CDR3aa: CASSLAGQNYGYTF

abundance: medium-sized
j_gene: TRBJ1-1
v_gene: TRBV9
CDR3aa: CASSVDSGQGTEAFF

abundance: -
j_gene: TRBJ2-5
v_gene: TRBV11-2
CDR3aa: CASSLVGHLQETQYF

abundance: -
j_gene: TRBJ2-1
v_gene: TRBV7-2
CDR3aa: CASSPASAGGYNEQFF

abundance: -
j_gene: TRBJ2-5
v_gene: TRBV6-1
CDR3aa: CASSLTLSQETQYF